This T cell receptor (beta chain) was identified during a study of Ad26.COV2.S vaccination and SARS-CoV-2 variants. V trimming: 6 bases; J trimming: 4 bases; junction bases outside the gene matches: 13. The germline V gene has CDR1 MNHEY and CDR2 SVGEGT. The CDR3 sequence is 16 residues long. Method: immunoSEQ multiplex PCR; TCRdb's copy keeps in-frame clones and lacks some. The sample has around 300,000 clones, approximately 87% seen once. Treatment noted: 15 to 20 received Ad26.COV2.S at low or high dose, single or two shots; roughly 5 received placebo; per-sample allocation not given. Sampling happened 63 days after the first vaccine or placebo injection.

This sequence joins TRBV6-2 or TRBV6-3 and TRBJ2-3; 7 bases match TRBD2. Sequencing used peripheral blood, obtained in a trial of Ad26.COV2.S vaccine versus placebo. This TCR was sampled from a person aged 18 to 59 who received the Ad26.COV2.S COVID-19 vaccine or a placebo. The CDR3 DNA reads TGTGCCAGCAGCCCCTGGGCTAGCGGTCCCTCAGATACGCAGTATTTT. The encoded protein is CASSPWASGPSDTQYF.